This T cell receptor beta chain appears in the sequencing data of a study of T cell responses to AZD1222 COVID-19 vaccine. Study-level points and caveats: Most donors were white British, females outnumbered males, and clonal diversity was possibly underestimated.

The assay was immunoSEQ multiplex PCR, and TCRdb's table has in-frame clones only and misses some. The sample holds more than 150,000 clones, approximately 90% seen once. In germline, CDR1 is MDHEN, CDR2 SYDVKM. V dropped 6 bases and J dropped 6 bases, with 9 bases sitting between them. This CDR3 has 12 residues. For this clone: Antigen unknown.

The chain recombines TRBV28 with TRBJ1-5; D is ambiguous. Sequenced material: peripheral blood, taken 28 days after the second AZD1222 dose. This clonotype originated in an adult who received the AZD1222 COVID-19 vaccine. The CDR3 sequence: CASRRVGQPQHF. CDR3 nucleotide sequence: TGTGCCAGCAGACGCGTGGGTCAGCCCCAGCATTTT.